Listed here are 5 T cell receptor beta chains from one sample, sequenced in a study of blood T cells in healthy people across ages. Combining a sample-barcoded 5' primer with a J-beta primer mix, a second PCR ran for roughly 6 to 12 cycles. TCRdb re-derived calls from the 5' RACE reads in MiXCR, one entry per CDR3 protein. This repertoire shows about 570,000 distinct CDR3 sequences, about 27% found once; its top ten account for roughly 3.5%. A further study also used this sample, focusing on T cells of mothers and their children.

Sequenced material: blood. Receptors originate from a boy aged 2 to 10 in good health.

The V gene is TRBV5-6, the J gene TRBJ2-5; 7 bases align to TRBD2. The CDR3 loop spans 14 amino acids. Germline trimming cut 4 bases from V and 7 bases from J; bases unmatched to any gene: 10. Germline V CDR1 and CDR2: SGHDT, YYEEEE. The CDR3 nucleotides read TGTGCCAGCAGCCCGCGGGACTATCTGGGGACCCAGTACTTC. Residues: CASSPRDYLGTQYF.

This clonotype occurred a few times. The V and J genes are TRBV6-5 and TRBJ2-5; 9 bases map to TRBD2. Germline CDR1 and CDR2: MNHEY and SVGAGI. V lost 0 bases and J lost 5; bases outside the gene matches: 13. The CDR3 totals 18 residues. CDR3 loop: CASSYSAPGAGGGETQYF. In nucleotides, the CDR3 is TGTGCCAGCAGTTACTCAGCCCCCGGAGCGGGAGGCGGCGAGACCCAGTACTTC.

The rearrangement uses TRBV28 and TRBJ2-7, with 13 bases that match TRBD2. After removal of 8 bases from V and 4 bases from J, the junction contained 5 bases not matched to a gene. Germline assignment: CDR1 MDHEN and CDR2 SYDVKM. The CDR3 runs to 14 residues. CDR3 bases: TGTGCCAGCTGTGGACTAGCGGGAGCTTACGAGCAGTACTTC. This sequence encodes CASCGLAGAYEQYF. The full variable domain, completed using reference TRBV28 and TRBJ2-7, is DVKVTQSSRYLVKRTGEKVFLECVQDMDHENMFWYRQDPGLGLRLIYFSYDVKMKEKGDIPEGYSVSREKKERFSLILESASTNQTSMYLCASCGLAGAYEQYFGPGTRLTVT.

The V and J genes are TRBV5-1 and TRBJ2-2; no clear D. V was pared by 4 bases and J by 1 base, with 8 bases between. The CDR3 consists of 14 residues. Germline values: CDR1 SGHRS, CDR2 YFSETQ. CDR3 DNA sequence: TGCGCCAGCAGCCTGCGTAGGAACACCGGGGAGCTGTTTTTT. Translating gives CASSLRRNTGELFF.

The CDR3 spells CASSANSPLHF. CDR3 sequence (DNA): TGCGCCAGCAGCGCTAATTCACCCCTCCACTTT. V usage is TRBV5-1 and J usage is TRBJ1-6; no definite D call. There are 11 residues in the CDR3. The V gene's germline CDR1 is SGHRS and CDR2 YFSETQ. The germline V and J ends were trimmed by 4 bases and 6 bases, with 2 bases remaining between them.